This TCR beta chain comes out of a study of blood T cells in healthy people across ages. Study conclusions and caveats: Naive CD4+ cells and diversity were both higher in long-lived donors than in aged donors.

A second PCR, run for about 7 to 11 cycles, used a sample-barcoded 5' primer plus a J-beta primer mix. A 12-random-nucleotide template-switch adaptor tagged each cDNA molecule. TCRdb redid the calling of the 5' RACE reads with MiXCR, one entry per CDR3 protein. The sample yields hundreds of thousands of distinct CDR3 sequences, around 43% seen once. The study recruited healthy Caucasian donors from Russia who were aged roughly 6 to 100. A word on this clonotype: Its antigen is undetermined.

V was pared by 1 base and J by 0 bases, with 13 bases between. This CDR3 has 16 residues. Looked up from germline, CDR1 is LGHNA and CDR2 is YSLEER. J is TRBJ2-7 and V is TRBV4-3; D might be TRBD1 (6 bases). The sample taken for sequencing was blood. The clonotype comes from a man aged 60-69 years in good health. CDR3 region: CASSQVWGHSSYEQYF. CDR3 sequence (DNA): TGCGCCAGCAGCCAAGTTTGGGGGCACAGCTCCTACGAGCAGTACTTC.